This TCR beta chain originates from a study of cytotoxic CD8 clonotypes in ibrutinib-treated CLL. Study information: Response samples were taken after a median roughly 12 months of treatment, range 6 to 36. Broader study findings: Clonality correlated strongly with circulating CD8+ T cells and exceeded age-matched healthy donors at baseline.

V gave up 4 bases and J gave up 8 bases, with 12 bases separating them. The CDR3 length is 12 residues. From germline, CDR1 is SQVTM and CDR2 ANQGSEA. Sequencing sought depths of 1 in 200,000 to 1 in 1 million T cells. TCRdb's table, derived via immunoSEQ multiplex PCR, lists solely in-frame clones and lacks some. This repertoire shows more than 10,000 clones, around 81% found once; its top ten account for under 25%. Note on this clone: The antigen is unknown.

The receptor's source is a human donor with chronic lymphocytic leukemia. The material was PBMCs, obtained at disease progression, from a patient treated with ibrutinib. The chain recombines TRBV29-1 with TRBJ2-1; D unclear. DNA of the CDR3: TGCAGCGTTGGGGTGGAATTGGATGAGCAGTTCTTC. This encodes CSVGVELDEQFF.